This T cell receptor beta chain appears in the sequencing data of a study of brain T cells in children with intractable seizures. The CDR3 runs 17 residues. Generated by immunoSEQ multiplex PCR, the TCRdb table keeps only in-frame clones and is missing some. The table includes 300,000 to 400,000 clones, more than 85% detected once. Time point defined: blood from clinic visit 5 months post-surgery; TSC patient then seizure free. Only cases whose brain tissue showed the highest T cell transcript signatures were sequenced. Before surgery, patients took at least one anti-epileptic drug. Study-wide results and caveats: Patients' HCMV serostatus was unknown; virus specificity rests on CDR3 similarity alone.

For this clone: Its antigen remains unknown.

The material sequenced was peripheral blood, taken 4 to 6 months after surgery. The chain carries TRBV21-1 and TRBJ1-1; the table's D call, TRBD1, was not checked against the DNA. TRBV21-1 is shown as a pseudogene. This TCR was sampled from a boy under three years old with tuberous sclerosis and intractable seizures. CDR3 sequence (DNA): TGTGCCAGCAGCATATGGACAGGGTGTTGGGTGAACACTGAAGCTTTCTTT. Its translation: CASSIWTGCWVNTEAFF.